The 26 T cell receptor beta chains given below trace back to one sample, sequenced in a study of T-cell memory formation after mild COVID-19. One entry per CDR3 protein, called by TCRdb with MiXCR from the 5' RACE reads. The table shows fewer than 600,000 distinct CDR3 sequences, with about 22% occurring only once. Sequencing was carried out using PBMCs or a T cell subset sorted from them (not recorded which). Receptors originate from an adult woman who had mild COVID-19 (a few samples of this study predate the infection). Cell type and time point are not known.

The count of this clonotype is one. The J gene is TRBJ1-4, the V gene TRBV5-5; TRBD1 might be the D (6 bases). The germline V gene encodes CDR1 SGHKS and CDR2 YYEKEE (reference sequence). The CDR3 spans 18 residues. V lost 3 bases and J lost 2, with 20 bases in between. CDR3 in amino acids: CASSSTTGNRGTNEKLFF. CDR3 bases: TGTGCCAGCAGCTCAACCACAGGGAATAGGGGGACTAATGAAAAACTGTTTTTT.

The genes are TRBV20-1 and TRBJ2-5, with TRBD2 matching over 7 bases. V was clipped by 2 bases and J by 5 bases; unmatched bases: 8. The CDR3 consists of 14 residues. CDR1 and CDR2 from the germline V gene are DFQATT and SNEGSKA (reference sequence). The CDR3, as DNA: TGCAGTGCTAGACCCCGGGGGGTCTGGGAGACCCAGTACTTC. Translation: CSARPRGVWETQYF.

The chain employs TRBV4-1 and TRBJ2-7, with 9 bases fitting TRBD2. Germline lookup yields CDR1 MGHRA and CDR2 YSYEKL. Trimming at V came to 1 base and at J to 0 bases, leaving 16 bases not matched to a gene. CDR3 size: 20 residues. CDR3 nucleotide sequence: TGCGCCAGCAGCCAAGTGCTAGCGGGGTCTCAACGGGACCTCTCCTACGAGCAGTACTTC. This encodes CASSQVLAGSQRDLSYEQYF.

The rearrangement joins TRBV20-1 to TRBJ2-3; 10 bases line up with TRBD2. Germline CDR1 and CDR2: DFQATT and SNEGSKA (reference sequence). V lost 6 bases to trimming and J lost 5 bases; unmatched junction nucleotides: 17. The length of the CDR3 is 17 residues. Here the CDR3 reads CSALNGSGRRGGDTQYF. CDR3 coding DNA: TGCAGTGCCCTAAACGGTAGCGGGAGGAGAGGGGGAGATACGCAGTATTTT.

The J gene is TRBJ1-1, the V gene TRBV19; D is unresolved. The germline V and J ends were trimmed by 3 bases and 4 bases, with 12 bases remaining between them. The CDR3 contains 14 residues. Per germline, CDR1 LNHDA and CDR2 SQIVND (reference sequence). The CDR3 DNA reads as TGTGCCAGTAGTATCGGAGGGCCAGCCACTGAAGCTTTCTTT. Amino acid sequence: CASSIGGPATEAFF.

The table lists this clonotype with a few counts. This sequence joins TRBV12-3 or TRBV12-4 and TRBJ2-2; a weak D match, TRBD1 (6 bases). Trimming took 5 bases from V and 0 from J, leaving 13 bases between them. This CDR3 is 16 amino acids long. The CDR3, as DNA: TGTGCCAGCAGTACCCGGACAGATTCGAACACCGGGGAGCTGTTTTTT. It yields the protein CASSTRTDSNTGELFF.

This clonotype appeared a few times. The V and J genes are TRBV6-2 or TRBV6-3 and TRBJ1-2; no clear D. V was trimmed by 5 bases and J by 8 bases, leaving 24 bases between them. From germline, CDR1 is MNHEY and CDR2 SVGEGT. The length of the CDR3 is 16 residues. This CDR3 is CASSPTFLDPERGYTF. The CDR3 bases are TGTGCCAGCAGTCCTACGTTTCTCGACCCGGAGAGGGGCTACACCTTC.

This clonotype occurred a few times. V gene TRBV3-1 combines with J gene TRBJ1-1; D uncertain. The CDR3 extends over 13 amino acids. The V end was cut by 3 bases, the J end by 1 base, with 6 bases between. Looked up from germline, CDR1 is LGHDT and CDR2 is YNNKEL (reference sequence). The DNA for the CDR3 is TGTGCCAGCAGCCATTACAGGAACACTGAAGCTTTCTTT. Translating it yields CASSHYRNTEAFF.

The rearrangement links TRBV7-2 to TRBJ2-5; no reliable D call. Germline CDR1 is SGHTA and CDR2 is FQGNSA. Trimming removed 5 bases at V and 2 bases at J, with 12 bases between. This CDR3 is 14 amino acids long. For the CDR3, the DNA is TGTGCCAGCAGCACATTAGAAGGGCAAGAGACCCAGTACTTC. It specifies CASSTLEGQETQYF.

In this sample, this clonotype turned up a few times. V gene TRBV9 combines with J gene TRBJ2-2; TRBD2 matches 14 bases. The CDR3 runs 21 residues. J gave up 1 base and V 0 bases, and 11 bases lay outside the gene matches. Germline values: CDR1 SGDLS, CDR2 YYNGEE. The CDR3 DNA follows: TGTGCCAGCAGCGTAGTCGGACTAGCGGGGGGACCGGACCTGAACACCGGGGAGCTGTTTTTT. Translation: CASSVVGLAGGPDLNTGELFF.

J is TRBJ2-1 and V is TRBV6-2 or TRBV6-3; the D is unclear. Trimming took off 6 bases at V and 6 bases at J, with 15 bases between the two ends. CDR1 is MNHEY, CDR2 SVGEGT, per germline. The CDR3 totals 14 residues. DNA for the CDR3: TGTGCCAGCAGCTCAGGCACTTTCAGCAATGAGCAGTTCTTC. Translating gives CASSSGTFSNEQFF.

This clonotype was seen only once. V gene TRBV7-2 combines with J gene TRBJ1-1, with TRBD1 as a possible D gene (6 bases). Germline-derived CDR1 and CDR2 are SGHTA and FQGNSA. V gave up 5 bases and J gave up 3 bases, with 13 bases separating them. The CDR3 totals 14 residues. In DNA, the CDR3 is TGTGCCAGCAGCCGCAGGGGACGATACACTGAAGCTTTCTTT. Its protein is CASSRRGRYTEAFF.

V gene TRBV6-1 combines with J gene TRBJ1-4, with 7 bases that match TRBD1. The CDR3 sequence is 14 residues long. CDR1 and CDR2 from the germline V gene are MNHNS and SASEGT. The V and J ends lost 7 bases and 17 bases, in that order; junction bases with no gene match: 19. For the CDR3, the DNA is TGTGCCAGCAATACCCTCGGCAGGAGGGGGCGAAGTTTTTTT. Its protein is CASNTLGRRGRSFF.

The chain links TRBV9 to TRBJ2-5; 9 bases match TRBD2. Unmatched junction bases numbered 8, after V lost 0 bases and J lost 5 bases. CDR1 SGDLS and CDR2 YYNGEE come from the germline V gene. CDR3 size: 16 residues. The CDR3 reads CASSVEAGGFAETQYF. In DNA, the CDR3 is TGTGCCAGCAGCGTAGAAGCGGGGGGTTTTGCGGAGACCCAGTACTTC.

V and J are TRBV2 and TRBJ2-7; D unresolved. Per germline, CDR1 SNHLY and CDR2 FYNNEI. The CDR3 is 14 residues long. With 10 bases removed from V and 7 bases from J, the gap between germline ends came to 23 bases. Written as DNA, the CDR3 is TGTGCCACCCTAGTTGGCACAATCTCGTGGGAGCAGTACTTC. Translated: CATLVGTISWEQYF.

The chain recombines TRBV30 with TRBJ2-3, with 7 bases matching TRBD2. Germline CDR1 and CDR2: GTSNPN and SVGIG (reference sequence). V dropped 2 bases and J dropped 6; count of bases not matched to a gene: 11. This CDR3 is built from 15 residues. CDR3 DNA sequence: TGTGCCTGGAGTTCCGGCGGGAGTCGTAGGGATACGCAGTATTTT. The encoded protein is CAWSSGGSRRDTQYF.

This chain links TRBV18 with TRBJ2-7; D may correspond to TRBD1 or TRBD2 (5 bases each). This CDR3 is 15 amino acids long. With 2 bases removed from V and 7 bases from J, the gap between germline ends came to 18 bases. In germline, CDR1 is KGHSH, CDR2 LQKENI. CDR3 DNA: TGTGCCAGCTCACCATTTGGGGGAGTAACGGGGGAGCAGTACTTC. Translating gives CASSPFGGVTGEQYF.

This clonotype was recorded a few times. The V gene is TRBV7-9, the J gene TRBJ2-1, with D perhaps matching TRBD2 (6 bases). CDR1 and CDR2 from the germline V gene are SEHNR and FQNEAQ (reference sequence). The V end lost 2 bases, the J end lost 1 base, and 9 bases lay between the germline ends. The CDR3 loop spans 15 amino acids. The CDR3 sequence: CASSLSGPSYNEQFF. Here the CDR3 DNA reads TGTGCCAGCAGCTTAAGCGGGCCTTCCTACAATGAGCAGTTCTTC.

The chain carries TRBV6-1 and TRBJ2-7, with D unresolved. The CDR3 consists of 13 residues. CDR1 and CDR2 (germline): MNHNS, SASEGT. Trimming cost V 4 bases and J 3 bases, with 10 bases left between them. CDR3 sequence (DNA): TGTGCCAGCAGTGTCGGCAGGTACTACGAGCAGTACTTC. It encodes CASSVGRYYEQYF.

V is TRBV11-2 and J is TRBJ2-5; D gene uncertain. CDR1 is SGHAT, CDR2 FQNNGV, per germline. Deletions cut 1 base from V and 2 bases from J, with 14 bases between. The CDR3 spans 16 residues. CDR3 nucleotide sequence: TGTGCCAGCAGCTTAGTATTGGCTGGCCGACAAGAGACCCAGTACTTC. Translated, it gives CASSLVLAGRQETQYF. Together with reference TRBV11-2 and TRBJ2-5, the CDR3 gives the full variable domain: EAGVAQSPRYKIIEKRQSVAFWCNPISGHATLYWYQQILGQGPKLLIQFQNNGVVDDSQLPKDRFSAERLKGVDSTLKIQPAKLEDSAVYLCASSLVLAGRQETQYFGPGTRLLVL.

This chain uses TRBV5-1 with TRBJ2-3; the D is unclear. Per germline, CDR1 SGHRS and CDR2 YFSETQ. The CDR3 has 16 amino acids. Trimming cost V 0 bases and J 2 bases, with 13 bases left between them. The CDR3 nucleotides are TGCGCCAGCAGCTTGGCCGTGACGAGGTTCACAGATACGCAGTATTTT. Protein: CASSLAVTRFTDTQYF.

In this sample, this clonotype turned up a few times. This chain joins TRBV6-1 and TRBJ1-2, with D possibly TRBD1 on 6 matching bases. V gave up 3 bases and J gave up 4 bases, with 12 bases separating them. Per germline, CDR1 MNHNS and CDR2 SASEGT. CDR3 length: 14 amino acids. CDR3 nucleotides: TGTGCCAGCAGTGATTCGGGACAAGGCTATGGCTACACCTTC. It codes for CASSDSGQGYGYTF.

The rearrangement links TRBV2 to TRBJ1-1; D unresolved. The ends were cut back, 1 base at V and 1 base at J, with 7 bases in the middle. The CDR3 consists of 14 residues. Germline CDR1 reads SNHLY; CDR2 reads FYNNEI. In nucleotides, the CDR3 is TGTGCCAGCAGTGAAGTCGGGAGGAACACTGAAGCTTTCTTT. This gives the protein CASSEVGRNTEAFF. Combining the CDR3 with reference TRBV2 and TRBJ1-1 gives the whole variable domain EPEVTQTPSHQVTQMGQEVILRCVPISNHLYFYWYRQILGQKVEFLVSFYNNEISEKSEIFDDQFSVERPDGSNFTLKIRSTKLEDSAMYFCASSEVGRNTEAFFGQGTRLTVV.

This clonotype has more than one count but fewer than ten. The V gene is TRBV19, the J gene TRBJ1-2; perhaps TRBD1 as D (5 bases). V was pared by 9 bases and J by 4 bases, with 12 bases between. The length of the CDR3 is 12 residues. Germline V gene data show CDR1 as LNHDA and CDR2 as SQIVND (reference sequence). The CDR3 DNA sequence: TGTGCCAGCAAACCGGGGGTCTATGGCTACACCTTC. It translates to CASKPGVYGYTF.

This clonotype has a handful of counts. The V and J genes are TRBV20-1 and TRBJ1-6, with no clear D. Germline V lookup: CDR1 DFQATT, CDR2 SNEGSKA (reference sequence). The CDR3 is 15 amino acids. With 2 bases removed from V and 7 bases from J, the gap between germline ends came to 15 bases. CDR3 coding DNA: TGCAGTGCTAGACTGGGAAGAGATAGGAATTCACCCCTCCACTTT. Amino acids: CSARLGRDRNSPLHF.

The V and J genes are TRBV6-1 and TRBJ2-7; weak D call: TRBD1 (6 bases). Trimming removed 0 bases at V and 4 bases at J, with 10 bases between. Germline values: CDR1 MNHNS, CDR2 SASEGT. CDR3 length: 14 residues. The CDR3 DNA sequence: TGTGCCAGCAGTGAAGCAGACAGGTTGTACGAGCAGTACTTC. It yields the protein CASSEADRLYEQYF.